What follows are 30 T cell receptor beta chains derived from one specimen sequenced in a study of blood T cell repertoires in COVID-19. Clones were sequenced by immunoSEQ multiplex PCR, and TCRdb holds only the in-frame ones, with some missing. Of around 150,000 clones listed, approximately 80% are singletons. The sequenced sample was peripheral blood. The receptors stem from a woman aged 45-65 years in a cohort sampled during active or convalescent COVID-19.

This chain links TRBV2 with TRBJ2-3, with D unresolved. Germline assignment: CDR1 SNHLY and CDR2 FYNNEI. This CDR3 spans 14 amino acids. Trimming pared 6 bases from V and 0 bases from J, leaving 10 bases between. The CDR3 sequence is CASRKQISTDTQYF. The CDR3 DNA is TGTGCCAGCAGGAAACAAATTAGCACAGATACGCAGTATTTT. The full variable domain, its missing parts supplied by reference TRBV2 and TRBJ2-3, is EPEVTQTPSHQVTQMGQEVILRCVPISNHLYFYWYRQILGQKVEFLVSFYNNEISEKSEIFDDQFSVERPDGSNFTLKIRSTKLEDSAMYFCASRKQISTDTQYFGPGTRLTVL.

The J gene is TRBJ2-2, the V gene TRBV5-1, with D perhaps matching TRBD1 (5 bases). With 0 bases removed from V and 5 bases from J, the gap between germline ends came to 20 bases. Germline CDR1 SGHRS, CDR2 YFSETQ. The CDR3 consists of 18 residues. The CDR3 loop is CASSLALQGARRTGELFF. Here the CDR3 DNA reads TGCGCCAGCAGCTTGGCCCTTCAAGGGGCCCGACGGACCGGGGAGCTGTTTTTT.

The chain links TRBV5-1 to TRBJ2-1; TRBD1 aligns across 8 bases. The CDR3 loop spans 14 amino acids. V trimming: 3 bases; J trimming: 8 bases; junction bases outside the gene matches: 7. CDR1 and CDR2 from the germline V gene are SGHRS and YFSETQ. CDR3: CASSSQGAVDEQFF. For the CDR3, the DNA is TGCGCCAGCAGCTCGCAGGGGGCCGTGGATGAGCAGTTCTTC.

The rearrangement joins TRBV29-1 to TRBJ1-1; D is possibly TRBD1 (6 bases). Trimming removed 6 bases from V and 11 bases from J, with 16 bases in between. The CDR3 is 11 residues long. The germline gives CDR1 SQVTM, CDR2 ANQGSEA. The CDR3 region has the DNA TGCAGCGTCGCCCCAGGGGATCGCGCTTTCTTT. Its translation is CSVAPGDRAFF.

CDR3: CASSPLSTGGPYNSPLHF. The DNA of the CDR3 is TGTGCCAGCTCACCGCTTTCGACAGGGGGCCCCTATAATTCACCCCTCCACTTT. This chain connects TRBV18 to TRBJ1-6, with TRBD1 matching 10 bases. This CDR3 spans 18 amino acids. The germline gives CDR1 KGHSH, CDR2 LQKENI. With 3 bases clipped from V and 2 bases from J, the junction kept 7 bases outside the gene matches.

V is TRBV3-1 (or the pseudogene TRBV3-2) and J is TRBJ1-3, with 9 positions matching TRBD1. The CDR3 is made up of 16 amino acids. CDR1 and CDR2 (germline): LGHDT, YNNKEL (reference sequence). With V trimmed by 0 bases and J by 4 bases, 4 bases remained unmatched. CDR3 in amino acids: CASSQDYGTGGNTIYF. CDR3 bases: TGTGCCAGCAGCCAAGATTATGGGACAGGGGGAAACACCATATATTTT.

The gene calls are TRBV10-3 and TRBJ1-2; no reliable D call. The germline V gene has CDR1 ENHRY and CDR2 SYGVKD. This CDR3 has 12 amino acids. Trimming took off 4 bases at V and 8 bases at J, with 11 bases between the two ends. DNA for the CDR3: TGTGCCATCAGTGTGGAGGGCCGAGGCTACACCTTC. This gives the protein CAISVEGRGYTF.

The chain uses TRBV28 and TRBJ1-2, with D perhaps matching TRBD1 (6 bases). CDR3 length equals 13 residues. The V end lost 3 bases, the J end lost 8 bases, and 13 bases lay between the germline ends. Germline CDR1 and CDR2: MDHEN and SYDVKM. The CDR3 region is CASSFGQILGYTF. The CDR3, as DNA: TGTGCCAGCAGTTTTGGACAGATTCTCGGCTACACCTTC.

The chain couples TRBV5-1 to TRBJ2-7; 9 nucleotides align to TRBD2. The CDR3 extends over 15 amino acids. V shed 4 bases, J shed 1 base, and the junction held 6 bases outside the gene matches. Germline CDR1 reads SGHRS; CDR2 reads YFSETQ. This CDR3 reads CASSVLAGKSYEQYF. CDR3 DNA sequence: TGCGCCAGCAGCGTACTAGCGGGCAAGTCCTACGAGCAGTACTTC.

This clone was seen a few times. This rearrangement joins TRBV3-1 (or the pseudogene TRBV3-2) to TRBJ2-2; TRBD2 aligns across 8 bases. The CDR3 extends over 16 amino acids. The germline V gene has CDR1 LGHDT and CDR2 YNNKEL (reference sequence). The V gene end was trimmed by 4 bases and the J gene end by 1 base; junction bases not matched to a gene: 5. CDR3 amino acids: CASSRSGVLNTGELFF. DNA for the CDR3: TGTGCCAGCAGCCGTAGCGGGGTCCTGAACACCGGGGAGCTGTTTTTT.

This sequence joins TRBV10-3 and TRBJ2-3; 10 bases fit TRBD2. CDR1 is ENHRY and CDR2 is SYGVKD in the germline V gene. The CDR3 totals 13 residues. Trimming cost V 10 bases and J 1 base; bases outside gene matches: 2. Here the CDR3 reads CATSGRGTDTQYF. CDR3 DNA sequence: TGTGCCACAAGCGGGAGGGGCACAGATACGCAGTATTTT.

The chain links TRBV4-1 to TRBJ1-1; D ambiguous. Germline V gene data show CDR1 as MGHRA and CDR2 as YSYEKL. Trimming took 0 bases from V and 0 from J, leaving 17 bases between them. The CDR3 spans 18 residues. The CDR3 loop is CASSQEGGRRPLNTEAFF. CDR3 in DNA: TGCGCCAGCAGCCAAGAAGGAGGGAGGAGGCCCTTGAACACTGAAGCTTTCTTT.

The chain uses TRBV24-1 and TRBJ1-6; D is possibly TRBD1 (5 bases). V was clipped by 3 bases and J by 9 bases, with 11 bases between them. This CDR3 is built from 14 residues. Germline CDR1 and CDR2: KGHDR and SFDVKD. CDR3 sequence reads: CATSDRQGGSPLHF. CDR3 nucleotide sequence: TGTGCCACCAGTGATCGTCAGGGAGGTTCACCCCTCCACTTT.

J is TRBJ1-2 and V is TRBV4-3, with D perhaps matching TRBD1 (6 bases). Germline V lookup: CDR1 LGHNA, CDR2 YSLEER. With 0 bases removed from V and 7 bases from J, the gap between germline ends came to 21 bases. The CDR3 sequence is 17 residues long. The CDR3 region is CASSQDYVLRGRGGYTF. The DNA for the CDR3 is TGCGCCAGCAGCCAAGACTATGTATTGCGGGGGCGCGGTGGCTACACCTTC.

This chain connects TRBV18 to TRBJ2-2; D may be TRBD2 (5 bases). Trimming removed 8 bases from V and 3 bases from J, with 7 bases in between. The CDR3 contains 12 residues. Germline V gives CDR1 KGHSH, CDR2 LQKENI. The CDR3 coding sequence is TGTGCCAGCCTCGGGGACACCGGGGAGCTGTTTTTT. Translated, it gives CASLGDTGELFF.

The V and J genes are TRBV5-1 and TRBJ2-1; 8 bases match TRBD2. After removal of 0 bases from V and 5 bases from J, the junction contained 10 bases not matched to a gene. Looked up from germline, CDR1 is SGHRS and CDR2 is YFSETQ. This CDR3 is 17 amino acids long. CDR3: CASSLGGRLAGNNEQFF. CDR3 nucleotide sequence: TGCGCCAGCAGCTTGGGCGGTCGGCTAGCGGGTAACAATGAGCAGTTCTTC.

This clone was recorded once. CDR3 DNA: TGTGCCAGAAGTCCCGGGACAGGCCTACAGCCCCAGCATTTT. It specifies CARSPGTGLQPQHF. The rearrangement joins TRBV5-3 to TRBJ1-5; TRBD1 agrees at 8 bases. TRBV5-3 is designated an ORF whose function remains uncertain. V was pared by 5 bases and J by 7 bases, with 8 bases of the junction left unmatched. The CDR3 extends over 14 amino acids.

The V call is TRBV7-8, the J call TRBJ2-5; 11 nucleotides agree with TRBD2. CDR3 length equals 15 residues. The germline V gene has CDR1 SGHVS and CDR2 FQNEAQ. V shed 1 base, J shed 5 bases, and the junction held 3 bases outside the gene matches. CDR3 region: CASSLVAGGRETQYF. In DNA form, the CDR3 reads TGTGCCAGCAGCTTAGTAGCGGGGGGGCGGGAGACCCAGTACTTC.

The chain joins TRBV7-9 to TRBJ1-2, with unresolved D. The germline V and J ends were trimmed by 0 bases and 8 bases, with 13 bases remaining between them. The germline gives CDR1 SEHNR, CDR2 FQNEAQ (reference sequence). The CDR3 has 14 residues. The CDR3 is CASSLAREEGGYTF. The CDR3 region has the DNA TGTGCCAGCAGCTTAGCGCGTGAGGAAGGCGGCTACACCTTC. Supplemented by reference TRBV7-9 and TRBJ1-2, the full variable domain reads DTGVSQNPRHKITKRGQNVTFRCDPISEHNRLYWYRQTLGQGPEFLTYFQNEAQLEKSRLLSDRFSAERPKGSFSTLEIQRTEQGDSAMYLCASSLAREEGGYTFGSGTRLTVV.

This clone has only a few counts. This chain connects TRBV7-9 to TRBJ1-1; D is undetermined. Deletions cut 5 bases from V and 5 bases from J, with 15 bases between. In germline, CDR1 is SEHNR, CDR2 FQNEAQ (reference sequence). This CDR3 is 14 amino acids long. The CDR3 reads CASSPTQVVTEAFF. The CDR3 coding sequence is TGTGCCAGCAGCCCAACTCAGGTCGTTACTGAAGCTTTCTTT. Full variable domain (remainder filled in from reference TRBV7-9 and TRBJ1-1): DTGVSQNPRHKITKRGQNVTFRCDPISEHNRLYWYRQTLGQGPEFLTYFQNEAQLEKSRLLSDRFSAERPKGSFSTLEIQRTEQGDSAMYLCASSPTQVVTEAFFGQGTRLTVV.

J is TRBJ2-5 and V is TRBV3-1 (or the pseudogene TRBV3-2); 7 positions agree with TRBD2. The ends lost 4 bases at V and 0 bases at J; junction bases unmatched: 26. Germline V lookup: CDR1 LGHDT, CDR2 YNNKEL (reference sequence). The CDR3 has 22 residues. This chain's CDR3 is CASSPDHPFDSGRPPHQETQYF. As DNA, the CDR3 is TGTGCCAGCAGCCCCGACCACCCTTTTGATAGCGGGCGTCCACCCCACCAAGAGACCCAGTACTTC.

The chain recombines TRBV29-1 with TRBJ2-3; D may be TRBD2 (7 bases). CDR3 length: 15 amino acids. CDR1 is SQVTM, CDR2 ANQGSEA, per germline. Trimming removed 6 bases from V and 0 bases from J, with 16 bases in between. CDR3 protein: CSVSPAGASTDTQYF. For the CDR3, the DNA is TGCAGCGTCTCCCCGGCGGGGGCTAGCACAGATACGCAGTATTTT.

This clone was detected a few times. This chain connects TRBV7-3 to TRBJ2-6, with D possibly TRBD1 on 6 matching bases. The CDR3 loop spans 18 amino acids. Per germline, CDR1 SGHTA and CDR2 FQGTGA. The ends were cut back, 4 bases at V and 1 base at J, with 17 bases in the middle. CDR3 nucleotides: TGTGCCAGCAGCTCCCCGGGACATAGACCTTCTGGGGCCAACGTCCTGACTTTC. Protein: CASSSPGHRPSGANVLTF. Using reference TRBV7-3 and TRBJ2-6 for the parts outside the CDR3, the full variable domain is GAGVSQTPSNKVTEKGKYVELRCDPISGHTALYWYRQSLGQGPEFLIYFQGTGAADDSGLPNDRFFAVRPEGSVSTLKIQRTERGDSAVYLCASSSPGHRPSGANVLTFGAGSRLTVL.

DNA for the CDR3: TGCGCCAGCAGCCTAGAGTTGAGCTCCTACAATGAGCAGTTCTTC. This translates into CASSLELSSYNEQFF. The chain has TRBV5-1 and TRBJ2-1; D gene ambiguous. Trimming shortened V by 4 bases and J by 0 bases, and 11 bases separated the two germline ends. This CDR3 is 15 amino acids long. The germline V gene encodes CDR1 SGHRS and CDR2 YFSETQ.

The chain links TRBV9 to TRBJ2-7; no clear D gene. The germline V and J ends were trimmed by 0 bases and 2 bases, with 6 bases remaining between them. The CDR3 length is 13 residues. Germline V gene sequence: CDR1 SGDLS, CDR2 YYNGEE. CDR3 bases: TGTGCCAGCAGCGTAGACGTAGCCTACGAGCAGTACTTC. Its translation is CASSVDVAYEQYF.

V and J are TRBV24-1 and TRBJ2-1; 9 nucleotides agree with TRBD2. Germline values: CDR1 KGHDR, CDR2 SFDVKD. With 9 bases clipped from V and 7 bases from J, the junction kept 3 bases outside the gene matches. The CDR3 is 12 amino acids. CDR3 region: CATGTSRNEQFF. CDR3 nucleotide sequence: TGTGCCACCGGGACTAGCAGGAATGAGCAGTTCTTC.

The chain joins TRBV11-2 to TRBJ1-4, with a possible D match to TRBD1 (6 bases). Germline-derived CDR1 and CDR2 are SGHAT and FQNNGV. The V and J ends lost 2 bases and 4 bases respectively, with 17 bases between them. This CDR3 region has 17 residues. CDR3 nucleotide sequence: TGTGCCAGCAGCTTAATCGTAGGGGGTCTCGGTAATGAAAAACTGTTTTTT. Translation gives CASSLIVGGLGNEKLFF. Full variable domain (remainder filled in from reference TRBV11-2 and TRBJ1-4): EAGVAQSPRYKIIEKRQSVAFWCNPISGHATLYWYQQILGQGPKLLIQFQNNGVVDDSQLPKDRFSAERLKGVDSTLKIQPAKLEDSAVYLCASSLIVGGLGNEKLFFGSGTQLSVL.

The chain recombines TRBV4-1 with TRBJ1-5; D gene ambiguous. The germline CDR1 and CDR2 sequences are MGHRA and YSYEKL. The CDR3 runs 15 residues. Trimming shortened V by 5 bases and J by 6 bases, and 17 bases separated the two germline ends. CDR3 in amino acids: CASSSTGGFGQPQHF. The CDR3 DNA follows: TGCGCCAGCAGCTCCACTGGAGGGTTCGGTCAGCCCCAGCATTTT.

The chain links TRBV6-5 to TRBJ2-2; 7 nucleotides agree with TRBD1. Trimming took 2 bases from V and 2 from J; bases not matched to a gene: 5. The CDR3 runs 16 residues. Germline assignment: CDR1 MNHEY and CDR2 SVGAGI. The CDR3 nucleotides are TGTGCCAGCAGTTACGGGACAGCCCTAAACACCGGGGAGCTGTTTTTT. Encoded protein: CASSYGTALNTGELFF.

The chain uses TRBV12-3 or TRBV12-4 and TRBJ2-3; 8 nucleotides line up with TRBD2. Unmatched junction bases numbered 0, after V lost 6 bases and J lost 4 bases. The CDR3 is 12 amino acids. CDR3 residues: CASSGGADTQYF. The CDR3 nucleotides are TGTGCCAGCAGCGGGGGGGCAGATACGCAGTATTTT.